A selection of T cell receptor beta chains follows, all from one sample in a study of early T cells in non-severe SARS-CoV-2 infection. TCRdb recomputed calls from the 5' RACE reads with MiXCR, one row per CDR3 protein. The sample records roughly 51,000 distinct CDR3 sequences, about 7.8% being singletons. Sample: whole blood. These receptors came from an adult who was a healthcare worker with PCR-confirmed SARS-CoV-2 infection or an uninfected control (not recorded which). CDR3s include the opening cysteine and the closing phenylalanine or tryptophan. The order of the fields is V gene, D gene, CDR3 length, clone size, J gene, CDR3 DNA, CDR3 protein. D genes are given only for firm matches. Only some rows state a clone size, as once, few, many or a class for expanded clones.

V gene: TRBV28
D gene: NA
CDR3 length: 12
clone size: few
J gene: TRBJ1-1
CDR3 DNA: TGTGCCAGCAGTCCAGGGTACACTGAAGCTTTCTTT
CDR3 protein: CASSPGYTEAFF

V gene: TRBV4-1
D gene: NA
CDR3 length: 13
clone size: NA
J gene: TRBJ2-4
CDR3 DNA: TGCGCCAGCAGCCAAGACAGGGAAAGCATTCAGTACTTC
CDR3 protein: CASSQDRESIQYF

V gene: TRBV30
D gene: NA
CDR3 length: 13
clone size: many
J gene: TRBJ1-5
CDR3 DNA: TGTGCCTGGAGTGTAGACAGCAATCAGCCCCAGCATTTT
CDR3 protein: CAWSVDSNQPQHF

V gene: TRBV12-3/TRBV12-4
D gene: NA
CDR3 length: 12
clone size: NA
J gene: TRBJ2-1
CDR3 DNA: TGTGCCAGCAGTTTACGGGACAATGAGCAGTTCTTC
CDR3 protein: CASSLRDNEQFF

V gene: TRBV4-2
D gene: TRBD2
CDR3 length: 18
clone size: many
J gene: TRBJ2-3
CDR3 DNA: TGTGCCAGCAGCCAAGATCTAGGTAGCGGGGGGCGCACAGATACGCAGTATTTT
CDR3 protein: CASSQDLGSGGRTDTQYF

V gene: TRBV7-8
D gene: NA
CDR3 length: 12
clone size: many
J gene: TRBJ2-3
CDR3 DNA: TGTGCCAGCAGCTTGAGCACAGATACGCAGTATTTT
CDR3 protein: CASSLSTDTQYF

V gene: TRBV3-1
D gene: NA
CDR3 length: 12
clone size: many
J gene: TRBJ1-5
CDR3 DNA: TGTGCCAGCAGCCAGGTTGGTCAGCCCCAGCATTTT
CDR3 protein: CASSQVGQPQHF

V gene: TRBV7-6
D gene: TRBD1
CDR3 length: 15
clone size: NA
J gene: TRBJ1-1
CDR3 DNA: TGTGCCAGCAGCCCTATACAGGGGACGAACACTGAAGCTTTCTTT
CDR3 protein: CASSPIQGTNTEAFF

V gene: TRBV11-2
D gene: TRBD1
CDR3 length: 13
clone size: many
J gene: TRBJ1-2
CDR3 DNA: TGTGCCAGCAGCTCACAGGGGGCCTCTGGCTACACCTTC
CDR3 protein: CASSSQGASGYTF

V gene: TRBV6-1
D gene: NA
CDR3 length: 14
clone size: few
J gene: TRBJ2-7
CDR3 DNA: TGTGCCAGCAGTGAAGAACCTAGCTCCTACGAGCAGTACTTC
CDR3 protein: CASSEEPSSYEQYF

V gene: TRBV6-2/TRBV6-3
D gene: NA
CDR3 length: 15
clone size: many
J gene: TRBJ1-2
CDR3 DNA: TGTGCCAGCAGTTACGGGGATCGCCGTAACTATGGCTACACCTTC
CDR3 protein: CASSYGDRRNYGYTF

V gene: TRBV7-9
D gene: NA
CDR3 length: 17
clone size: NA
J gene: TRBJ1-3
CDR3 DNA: TGTGCCAGCAGCTTAGCTGGGACATTCAAGACTGGAAACACCATATATTTT
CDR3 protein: CASSLAGTFKTGNTIYF

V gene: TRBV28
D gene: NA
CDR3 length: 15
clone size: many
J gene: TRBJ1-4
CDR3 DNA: TGTGCCAGCAGTCTGACGGGACGGAGGAATGAAAAACTGTTTTTT
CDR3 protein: CASSLTGRRNEKLFF

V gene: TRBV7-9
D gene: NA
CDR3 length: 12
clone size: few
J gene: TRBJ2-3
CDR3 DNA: TGTGCCAGCAGCTTCGCGGCAGATACGCAGTATTTT
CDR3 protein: CASSFAADTQYF

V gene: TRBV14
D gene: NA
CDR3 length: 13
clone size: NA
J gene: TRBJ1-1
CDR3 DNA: TGTGCCAGCAGCGTAGGGTTGAACACTGAAGCTTTCTTT
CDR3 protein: CASSVGLNTEAFF

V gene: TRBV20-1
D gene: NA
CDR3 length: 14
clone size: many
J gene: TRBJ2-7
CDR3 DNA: TGCAGTGCTCTCTCCGGGGGACATTCCTACGAGCAGTACTTC
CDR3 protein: CSALSGGHSYEQYF

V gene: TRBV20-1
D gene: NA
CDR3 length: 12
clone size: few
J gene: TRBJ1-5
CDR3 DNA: TGCAGTGCTAGGGGGGAGAATCAGCCCCAGCATTTT
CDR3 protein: CSARGENQPQHF

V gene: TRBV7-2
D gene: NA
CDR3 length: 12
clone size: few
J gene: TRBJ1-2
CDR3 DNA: TGTGCCAGCAGCGTCAATTCAGTGCGCTACACCTTC
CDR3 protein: CASSVNSVRYTF

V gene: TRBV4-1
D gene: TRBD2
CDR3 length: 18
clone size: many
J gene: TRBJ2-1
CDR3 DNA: TGCGCCAGCAGCCAAGTCGATCTAGGACTAGCGGGTTACAATGAGCAGTTCTTC
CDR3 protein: CASSQVDLGLAGYNEQFF

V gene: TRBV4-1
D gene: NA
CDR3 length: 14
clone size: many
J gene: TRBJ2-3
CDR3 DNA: TGCGCCAGCAGCCAAGGAGGAGACGGAGATACGCAGTATTTT
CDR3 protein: CASSQGGDGDTQYF

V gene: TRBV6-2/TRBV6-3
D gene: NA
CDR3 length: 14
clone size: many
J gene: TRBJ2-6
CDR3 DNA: TGTGCCAGCAGCCTGAGCTCTGGGGCCAACGTCCTGACTTTC
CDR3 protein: CASSLSSGANVLTF

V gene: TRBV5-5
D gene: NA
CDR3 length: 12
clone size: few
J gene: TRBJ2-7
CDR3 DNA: TGTGCCAGCAGCTGGGACGCCTACGAGCAGTACTTC
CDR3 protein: CASSWDAYEQYF

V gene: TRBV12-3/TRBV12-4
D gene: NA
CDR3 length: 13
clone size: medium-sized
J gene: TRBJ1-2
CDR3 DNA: TGTGCCAGCAGTTTGGACCGAAACTATGGCTACACCTTC
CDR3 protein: CASSLDRNYGYTF

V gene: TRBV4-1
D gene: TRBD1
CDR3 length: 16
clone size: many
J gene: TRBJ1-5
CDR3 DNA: TGCGCCAGCAGCCAGAATGGACAGGGGGCAAATCAGCCCCAGCATTTT
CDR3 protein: CASSQNGQGANQPQHF

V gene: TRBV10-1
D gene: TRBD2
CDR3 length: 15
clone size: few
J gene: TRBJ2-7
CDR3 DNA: TGCGCCAGCAGTGATGGGCCTAGCGGGCCCTACGAGCAGTACTTC
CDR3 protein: CASSDGPSGPYEQYF

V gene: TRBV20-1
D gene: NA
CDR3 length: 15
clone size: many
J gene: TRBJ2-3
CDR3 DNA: TGCAGTGCTAGAGATATTCCTATCAGCACAGATACGCAGTATTTT
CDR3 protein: CSARDIPISTDTQYF